The T cell receptor beta chain under discussion was sequenced for a study of cytomegalovirus exposure and HLA in healthy donors. Study conclusions and caveats: Most TCR beta V segments were productive about 87% or about 30% of the time in an earlier analysis.

Use of 60 Vbeta and 13 Jbeta primers characterized the PCR. Clones were read by immunoSEQ multiplex PCR, and TCRdb kept only the in-frame ones, dropping some. The data hold some 120,000 clones, with 75% observed a single time. CDR1 and CDR2 from the germline V gene are SGHAT and FQNNGV. The CDR3 is 14 residues long. Trimming cost V 7 bases and J 2 bases, with 14 bases left between them. Concerning this clone itself: Antigen unknown.

The sequenced sample consisted of PBMCs. The origin of this receptor is a woman aged 40 to 50 in good health and CMV-seropositive. This chain links TRBV11-2 with TRBJ2-5; perhaps TRBD1 as D (7 bases). This chain's CDR3 is CASNKQGGQETQYF. The CDR3 nucleotides read TGTGCCAGCAACAAGCAGGGGGGACAAGAGACCCAGTACTTC.